A selection of T cell receptor beta chains follows, all from one sample in a study of Ad26.COV2.S vaccination and SARS-CoV-2 variants. Sequenced by immunoSEQ multiplex PCR; TCRdb stores in-frame clones only, minus some. Of approximately 340,000 clones in the sample, about 92% were seen once. Sequencing used peripheral blood, obtained after recovery from COVID-19. These receptor sequences come from a human donor who had recovered from COVID-19. Each CDR3 is given with its conserved first and last residue. A D gene is named only where the DNA matches it firmly. Part of the rows lack a size; the others show once, few, many or a class for expanded clones.

j_gene	abundance	v_gene	d_gene	CDR3aa	CDR3nt
TRBJ2-2	NA	TRBV5-1	TRBD1	CASSRGQDTGELFF	TGCGCCAGCAGCCGGGGACAGGACACCGGGGAGCTGTTTTTT
TRBJ1-5	once	TRBV6-1	NA	CASSEVRGNQPQHF	TGTGCCAGCAGTGAAGTCCGGGGAAATCAGCCCCAGCATTTT
TRBJ2-3	NA	TRBV19	NA	CASSIRSSTDTQYF	TGTGCCAGTAGTATCCGGTCTAGCACAGATACGCAGTATTTT
TRBJ2-5	NA	TRBV9	TRBD2	CASSAGGGTQETQYF	TGTGCCAGCAGCGCGGGCGGGGGGACCCAAGAGACCCAGTACTTC
TRBJ1-1	NA	TRBV5-1	TRBD1	CASSLVGQIMNTEAFF	TGCGCCAGCAGCTTGGTGGGACAGATTATGAACACTGAAGCTTTCTTT
TRBJ1-2	NA	TRBV10-3	NA	CAIREGGAVGYTF	TGTGCCATCCGAGAGGGTGGGGCCGTGGGCTACACCTTC
TRBJ1-1	NA	TRBV5-6	NA	CASSFGPNTEAFF	TGTGCCAGCAGCTTTGGACCGAACACTGAAGCTTTCTTT
TRBJ2-2	NA	TRBV6-4	TRBD2	CASSEAGDTGELFF	TGTGCCAGCAGTGAAGCGGGGGACACCGGGGAGCTGTTTTTT
TRBJ2-7	NA	TRBV5-6	TRBD1	CASSFLQGAFLEQYF	TGTGCCAGCAGCTTCCTTCAGGGGGCATTCCTCGAGCAGTACTTC
TRBJ2-7	NA	TRBV29-1	NA	CSVESGAAYEQYF	TGCAGCGTTGAATCCGGGGCCGCGTACGAGCAGTACTTC
TRBJ2-7	NA	TRBV10-1	TRBD2	CASSQSPSGGSSYEQYF	TGCGCCAGCAGCCAGAGTCCCAGCGGGGGATCCTCCTACGAGCAGTACTTC
TRBJ1-1	NA	TRBV6-5	NA	CASGAGALNTEAFF	TGTGCCAGCGGAGCAGGGGCCTTGAACACTGAAGCTTTCTTT
TRBJ2-3	NA	TRBV5-1	NA	CASSLGQSSTDTQYF	TGCGCCAGCAGCTTGGGACAGTCCAGCACAGATACGCAGTATTTT
TRBJ2-2	NA	TRBV7-7	NA	CASSRDGNTGELFF	TGTGCCAGCAGTCGTGACGGAAACACCGGGGAGCTGTTTTTT
TRBJ1-1	NA	TRBV10-3	TRBD1	CAISTTGGDTEAFF	TGTGCCATCAGTACGACAGGGGGGGACACTGAAGCTTTCTTT
TRBJ1-6	NA	TRBV3-1/TRBV3-2	TRBD1	CASSRTGEASPLHF	TGTGCCAGCAGCCGGACAGGGGAGGCTTCACCCCTCCACTTT
TRBJ2-4	NA	TRBV6-6	NA	CASSYWGADKNIQYF	TGTGCCAGCAGTTACTGGGGAGCGGACAAAAACATTCAGTACTTC
TRBJ2-2	once	TRBV10-1	NA	CASSVGAGNTGELFF	TGCGCCAGCAGTGTGGGAGCGGGGAACACCGGGGAGCTGTTTTTT
TRBJ2-1	once	TRBV10-3	NA	CAISDGGDEQFF	TGTGCCATCAGTGATGGAGGGGACGAGCAGTTCTTC
TRBJ2-3	NA	TRBV4-1	NA	CASSQLVQGVTDTQYF	TGCGCCAGCAGCCAGCTAGTACAGGGTGTCACAGATACGCAGTATTTT
TRBJ1-3	NA	TRBV7-9	NA	CASSIGTLRSSGNTIYF	TGTGCCAGCAGCATCGGGACTTTGCGCTCCTCTGGAAACACCATATATTTT
TRBJ2-7	NA	TRBV2	TRBD1	CASRMTGNYEQYF	TGTGCCAGCAGGATGACAGGGAACTACGAGCAGTACTTC
TRBJ2-7	NA	TRBV5-1	NA	CASSLSFVSGTALEQYF	TGCGCCAGCAGCTTGTCGTTTGTCTCCGGGACCGCTTTGGAGCAGTACTTC
TRBJ1-5	NA	TRBV5-6	TRBD1	CASSRTGTEQPQHF	TGTGCCAGCAGCCGGACAGGGACGGAACAGCCCCAGCATTTT
TRBJ2-4	once	TRBV11-2	NA	CASSTHGWNHQLAKNIQYF	TGTGCCAGCAGCACGCACGGATGGAACCACCAACTAGCCAAAAACATTCAGTACTTC
TRBJ1-6	once	TRBV9	NA	CASSVGGASNSPLHF	TGTGCCAGCAGCGTAGGCGGGGCCTCGAATTCACCCCTCCACTTT
TRBJ2-1	NA	TRBV11-3	NA	CASSIMGYSNEQFF	TGTGCCAGCAGCATCATGGGGTATTCTAATGAGCAGTTCTTC
TRBJ1-1	NA	TRBV12-3/TRBV12-4	TRBD1	CAIRTGSEAFF	TGTGCCATCCGGACAGGGAGTGAAGCTTTCTTT
TRBJ1-2	NA	TRBV9	NA	CASSLNQGRKGYTF	TGTGCCAGCAGCTTAAATCAGGGGAGGAAGGGCTACACCTTC
TRBJ1-1	NA	TRBV6-6	NA	CASSYSGTIPEEAFF	TGTGCCAGCAGTTACTCCGGGACCATTCCCGAGGAAGCTTTCTTT
TRBJ1-3	NA	TRBV14	TRBD1	CASSQGTGLRENTIYF	TGTGCCAGCAGCCAAGGGACAGGCCTCCGCGAAAACACCATATATTTT
TRBJ1-1	NA	TRBV7-6	NA	CASSLRRGTEAFF	TGTGCCAGCAGCTTACGTCGGGGGACTGAAGCTTTCTTT
TRBJ2-1	once	TRBV11-3	TRBD2	CASSLGGGYEQFF	TGTGCCAGCAGCTTGGGCGGGGGGTATGAGCAGTTCTTC
TRBJ1-1	NA	TRBV27	NA	CASSPVQRTGIEAFF	TGTGCCAGCAGTCCCGTACAAAGAACAGGGATTGAAGCTTTCTTT
TRBJ1-1	NA	TRBV11-2	TRBD1	CASSLEGTGTEAFF	TGTGCCAGCAGCTTGGAAGGGACAGGCACTGAAGCTTTCTTT
TRBJ1-2	NA	TRBV6-1	NA	CASSEATAQDYGYTF	TGTGCCAGCAGTGAAGCGACGGCCCAGGACTATGGCTACACCTTC
TRBJ2-1	NA	TRBV6-5	NA	CASTTFPNEQFF	TGTGCCAGCACCACCTTCCCCAATGAGCAGTTCTTC